A single TCR beta chain is shown here with its context. Per the study methods: Amplification from reference gene primers served as the basis for estimated nucleated cell counts. Assay: immunoSEQ multiplex PCR; the TCRdb copy retains only in-frame clones and omits some. V, J and clone size are those of that table, while D and trimming were read from the DNA. Of some 310,000 clones listed, around 90% were seen once; the top ten hold roughly 1%. The sample comes from a study of blood T cell repertoires in COVID-19. Study summary: Material from acute and convalescent COVID-19 was sourced from the United States, Italy and Spain. Sources were T cells, B-cell-depleted T cells, or PBMCs; the material itself was cDNA or gDNA.

This CDR3 is built from 17 residues. The J segment lost 0 bases and the V segment lost 4 bases, leaving 12 bases of the junction unmatched. The germline CDR1 and CDR2 sequences are SGHRS and YFSETQ. Patients of the Seattle cohort, enrolled during active infection, were followed longitudinally. This sequence joins TRBV5-1 and TRBJ2-7; 8 positions agree with TRBD1. The sequence came from a woman between 35 and 50 years old with COVID-19, enrolled during active disease. The source material was peripheral blood. The DNA for the CDR3 is TGCGCCAGCAGCCCGGGGACAGGTACATTGGTCTCCTACGAGCAGTACTTC. Its protein is CASSPGTGTLVSYEQYF.